The clone carrying this T cell receptor (beta chain) has just a few counts. What it binds is not known. The data are from a study of CD8 T cells in ankylosing spondylitis. Study-wide points: Disease-linked clones displayed a CD8+ phenotype and appeared relatively rarely in peripheral blood. The study identified a TCR beta motif of about eight highly homologous variants that appeared characteristic of ankylosing spondylitis blood. There was reportedly significant enrichment of clones that were disease-linked in matched ankylosing spondylitis synovial fluid. A number of the motif variants had already been described in reactive arthritis synovial fluid and blood.

The junction had 10 bases not matched to a gene; V was cut back by 0 bases and J by 0 bases. The CDR3 spans 20 residues. The germline CDR1 and CDR2 sequences are LGHNA and YNFKEQ. Making the TCR beta libraries involved quantitative 5'-RACE with molecular barcodes. TCRdb reprocessed the 5' RACE reads with MiXCR, giving one entry per CDR3 protein. The sample has more than 500,000 distinct CDR3 sequences; about 5.4% are singletons. J is TRBJ2-6 and V is TRBV4-2; 8 bases map to TRBD1. Sequences were obtained from blood, either unsorted or a sorted T cell fraction (not recorded which). The TCR comes from a male donor with ankylosing spondylitis. The CDR3 is CASSQDFWTGSYSGANVLTF. The CDR3 DNA sequence: TGTGCCAGCAGCCAAGATTTTTGGACAGGGTCCTACTCTGGGGCCAACGTCCTGACTTTC.